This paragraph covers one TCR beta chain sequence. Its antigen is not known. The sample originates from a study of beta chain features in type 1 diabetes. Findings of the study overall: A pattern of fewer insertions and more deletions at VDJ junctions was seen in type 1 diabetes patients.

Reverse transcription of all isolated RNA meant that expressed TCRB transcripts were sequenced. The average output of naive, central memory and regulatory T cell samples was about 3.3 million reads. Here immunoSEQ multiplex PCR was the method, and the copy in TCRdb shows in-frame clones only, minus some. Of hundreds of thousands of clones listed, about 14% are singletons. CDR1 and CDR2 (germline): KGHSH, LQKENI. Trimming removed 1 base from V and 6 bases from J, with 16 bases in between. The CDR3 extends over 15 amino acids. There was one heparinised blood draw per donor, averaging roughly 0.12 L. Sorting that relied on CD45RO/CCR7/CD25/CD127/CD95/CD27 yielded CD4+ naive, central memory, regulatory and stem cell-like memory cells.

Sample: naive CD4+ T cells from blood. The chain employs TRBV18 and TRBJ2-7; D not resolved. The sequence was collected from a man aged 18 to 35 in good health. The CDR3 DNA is TGTGCCAGCTCACCACGGCCGGACCATGGGGTCGAGCAGTACTTC. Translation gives CASSPRPDHGVEQYF.